Listed below are T cell receptor beta chains from one sample, sequenced in a study of tumor and adjacent non-tumor tissue in lung cancer. TCRdb reanalysed the multiplex PCR reads using MiXCR and keeps one entry per CDR3 protein. The data show more than 95,000 distinct CDR3 sequences, 55% to 75% seen once. Sequenced sample: lung tumor tissue. The origin of the receptors is a young man with non-small cell lung cancer. The CDR3 runs from the conserved cysteine through the conserved F or W. Fields, in order: D gene, V gene, clone size, CDR3 length, J gene, CDR3 protein, CDR3 DNA. D genes are given only for firm matches. Some rows mark clone size as missing; the rest say once, few, many or name a class of expanded clone.

NA	TRBV4-2	NA	12	TRBJ1-2	CASMGGSYGYTF	TGTGCCAGCATGGGGGGATCCTATGGCTACACCTTT
NA	TRBV11-2	many	13	TRBJ1-6	CASSLQGTSPLHF	TGTGCCAGCAGCTTACAGGGAACGTCCCCCCTCCACTTT
NA	TRBV11-3	many	14	TRBJ2-7	CASSWGGRDDEQYF	TGTGCCAGCAGCTGGGGGGGCCGTGACGACGAGCAGTACTTC
NA	TRBV29-1	NA	16	TRBJ2-5	CSVVPRGRHVRETQYF	TGTAGCGTTGTCCCCAGAGGACGACACGTCCGAGAGACCCAGTACTTT
TRBD1	TRBV6-6	many	14	TRBJ2-7	CASSQTGSGYEQYF	TGTGCCAGCAGTCAGACAGGGTCAGGGTACGAGCAGTACTTC
TRBD2	TRBV6-2/TRBV6-3	NA	14	TRBJ2-7	CVSSSQRDHYEQYF	TGTGTCAGCAGTAGTCAGCGGGATCACTACGAGCAGTACTTC
NA	TRBV29-1	few	13	TRBJ2-2	CSVRQVFTRELFF	TGCAGCGTTAGGCAGGTTTTTACCAGGGAGCTGTTTTTT
NA	TRBV20-1	NA	13	TRBJ2-3	CSARGGASVTQYF	TGCAGTGCCCGGGGCGGGGCCTCCGTTACGCAGTATTTT
NA	TRBV20-1	few	14	TRBJ2-1	CNARDWAGGDEQFF	TGCAATGCTAGAGATTGGGCAGGTGGCGATGAGCAGTTCTTC
NA	TRBV20-1	once	13	TRBJ1-1	CSARKQGGIEVFF	TGCAGTGCTAGAAAACAGGGAGGTATTGAAGTTTTCTTT
NA	TRBV30	NA	11	TRBJ2-1	CAWSAVPGWFF	TGTGCCTGGAGTGCGGTCCCCGGGTGGTTCTTC
NA	TRBV6-5	NA	14	TRBJ2-1	CASTYDTRGHEQFF	TGTGCCAGCACCTACGATACCCGGGGCCATGAGCAGTTCTTC
NA	TRBV4-1	NA	16	TRBJ2-2	CASSQAPRLSTGKLFF	TGCGCCAGCAGCCAAGCCCCCAGACTGAGCACCGGGAAGCTGTTTTTT
NA	TRBV5-4	NA	15	TRBJ1-4	CASSPSGGDNKKLFF	TGTGCCAGTAGCCCCAGTGGGGGTGATAATAAAAAACTGTTTTTT
TRBD2	TRBV11-2	NA	15	TRBJ2-1	CAVSLAWSSGNEQFF	TGTGCTGTCAGCTTAGCGTGGTCTAGCGGCAATGAGCAGTTCTTC
TRBD2	TRBV29-1	NA	15	TRBJ2-3	CSVETLSGGIDTQYF	TGCAGCGTTGAAACACTCAGCGGGGGCATAGATACGCAGTATTTT
NA	TRBV5-6	medium-sized	13	TRBJ2-2	CASIFLGTGELFF	TGTGCCAGCATCTTTTTGGGGACCGGGGAGCTGTTTTTT
NA	TRBV11-1	NA	14	TRBJ1-1	CASSWRAVNTEVFF	TGTGCCAGCAGCTGGAGAGCTGTGAACACCGAAGTTTTCTTT
NA	TRBV12-3/TRBV12-4	NA	13	TRBJ1-1	CTSGPRQNTEAFF	TGTACCAGCGGTCCTCGACAGAACACTGAAGCTTTCTTT
TRBD2	TRBV29-1	many	18	TRBJ2-1	CSAQFRTSGRAAYNEQFF	TGCAGCGCACAGTTTAGGACTAGCGGGAGGGCCGCCTACAATGAGCAGTTCTTC
NA	TRBV20-1	NA	14	TRBJ1-6	CSAQPGSRNSPFHF	TGTAGTGCCCAGCCCGGGTCTCGGAATTCACCCTTCCACTTT
TRBD2	TRBV20-1	once	14	TRBJ2-7	CSADTGLAVYERYF	TGCAGTGCGGATACGGGACTAGCGGTCTACGAGCGGTACTTC
NA	TRBV20-1	many	14	TRBJ2-7	CSAPLAGQTYEQYF	TGCAGTGCTCCACTGGCGGGCCAGACCTACGAGCAGTACTTC
NA	TRBV11-2	NA	14	TRBJ2-2	CASNLMSGAGELFF	TGTGCCAGCAACTTAATGAGTGGGGCCGGGGAGCTGTTTTTT
NA	TRBV7-9	NA	14	TRBJ2-7	CASSPNTGIAEQYF	TGTGCCAGCAGCCCTAACACAGGGATCGCCGAGCAGTACTTC
NA	TRBV20-1	many	13	TRBJ2-3	CSAVGTRTDTQYF	TGCAGCGCGGTGGGCACCCGCACAGATACGCAGTATTTT
NA	TRBV20-1	NA	12	TRBJ2-3	CSASPSTDTQYF	TGCAGTGCCTCCCCTAGCACAGATACGCAATATTTT
TRBD1	TRBV6-2/TRBV6-3	many	17	TRBJ2-5	CASSRGQGIGIGETQYF	TGTGCCAGCAGCCGAGGACAGGGGATTGGTATTGGAGAGACCCAGTACTTC
NA	TRBV5-6	NA	14	TRBJ2-1	CASSLVLANNEQFF	TGTGCCAGCAGCTTAGTCCTAGCGAACAATGAGCAGTTCTTC
TRBD2	TRBV11-2	few	13	TRBJ2-1	CASCLAGANEQFF	TGTGCCAGCTGCTTAGCGGGAGCCAATGAGCAGTTTTTC
NA	TRBV6-2/TRBV6-3	many	11	TRBJ1-1	CASGGQGNAFF	TGTGCCAGCGGGGGTCAGGGGAATGCTTTCTTT
NA	TRBV6-2/TRBV6-3	NA	15	TRBJ2-4	CASEDQLVAQNIQYF	TGTGCCAGCGAGGATCAGTTGGTAGCCCAAAACATTCAGTACTTC
NA	TRBV7-2	few	15	TRBJ1-2	CASSFLTLQSPGYTF	TGTGCCAGCAGCTTTTTAACTTTGCAGTCCCCTGGCTACACCTTC
NA	TRBV24-1	NA	13	TRBJ2-7	CATSGKPTYEQYF	TGTGCCACCAGTGGGAAGCCTACCTACGAGCAGTACTTC
NA	TRBV6-6	once	11	TRBJ1-2	CASLQGYGYAF	TGTGCCAGCCTACAAGGATATGGCTACGCCTTC
TRBD2	TRBV20-1	NA	14	TRBJ2-1	CSASSAGGYNEHFF	TGTAGTGCTAGTTCCGCGGGAGGGTACAATGAGCACTTCTTC
NA	TRBV5-4	NA	14	TRBJ1-1	CASSLDVFSTEAFF	TGTGCCAGCAGCTTGGATGTGTTCTCCACTGAAGCTTTCTTT
NA	TRBV12-3/TRBV12-4	NA	14	TRBJ2-1	CASTRGGGVNEQFF	TGTGCCAGCACCAGAGGTGGGGGAGTGAATGAGCAGTTCTTC
NA	TRBV30	NA	12	TRBJ1-1	CTWNSPTAEAFF	TGTACCTGGAACTCGCCGACAGCGGAGGCTTTCTTT
TRBD2	TRBV6-1	NA	15	TRBJ2-7	CASSWVAGALSEHYF	TGTGCCAGTAGTTGGGTAGCGGGGGCCCTCAGCGAGCATTACTTC
NA	TRBV11-2	medium-sized	13	TRBJ2-2	CASSFMEAGELFF	TGTGCCAGCAGTTTTATGGAGGCCGGGGAGCTGTTTTTT
TRBD1	TRBV6-2/TRBV6-3	NA	16	TRBJ1-6	CASSGQGTGNNSPLHF	TGTGCCAGCAGTGGACAGGGGACTGGGAATAATTCACCCCTCCACTTT
TRBD1	TRBV20-1	many	16	TRBJ1-2	CSARDTGTGLHYGYTF	TGCAGTGCTAGAGATACCGGGACAGGGCTCCACTATGGCTACACCTTC